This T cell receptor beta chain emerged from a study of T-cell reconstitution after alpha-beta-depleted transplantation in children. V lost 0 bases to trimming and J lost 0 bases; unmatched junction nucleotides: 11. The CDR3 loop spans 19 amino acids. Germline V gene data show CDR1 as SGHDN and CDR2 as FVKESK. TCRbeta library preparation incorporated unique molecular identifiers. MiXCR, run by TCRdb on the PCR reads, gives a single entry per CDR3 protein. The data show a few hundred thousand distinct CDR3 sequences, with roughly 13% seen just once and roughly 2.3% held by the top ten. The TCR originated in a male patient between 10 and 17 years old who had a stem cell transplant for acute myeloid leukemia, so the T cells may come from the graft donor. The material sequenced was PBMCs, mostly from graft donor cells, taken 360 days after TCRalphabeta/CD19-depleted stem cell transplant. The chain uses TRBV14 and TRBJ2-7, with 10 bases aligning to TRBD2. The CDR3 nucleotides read TGTGCCAGCAGCCAAGATGGGGGTAGCGGGAGGTTGAGCTCCTACGAGCAGTACTTC. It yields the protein CASSQDGGSGRLSSYEQYF.